This paragraph reports one T cell receptor beta chain. How the authors handled the data: It was from reference gene primer amplification that nucleated cell counts were estimated. Sequencing was performed with immunoSEQ multiplex PCR; in TCRdb, only in-frame clones are kept and a portion is missing. The V and J calls and clone size were taken over from that table, and D and trimming were inferred from the DNA. The sample contains around 470,000 clones, 85% to 90% of which appear only once. Germline assignment: CDR1 MDHEN and CDR2 SYDVKM. The V and J ends lost 8 bases and 4 bases, in that order; junction bases with no gene match: 8. The CDR3 runs to 13 residues. This specimen belongs to a study of blood T cell repertoires in COVID-19. Study summary: The study drew acute and convalescent COVID-19 samples from the United States, Italy and Spain.

Sequenced material: peripheral blood. The rearrangement joins TRBV28 to TRBJ2-7; 7 nucleotides match TRBD2. The sequence was obtained from a man between 18 and 35 years old with COVID-19, enrolled during active disease. Here the CDR3 reads CASGGRPPYEQYF. The CDR3 DNA follows: TGTGCCAGCGGCGGGAGACCCCCTTACGAGCAGTACTTC.